This T cell receptor (beta chain) was identified in a study of blood T cell repertoires in COVID-19. As for the study in general: Both acute and convalescent COVID-19 samples were obtained from the United States, Italy and Spain. T cells, B-cell-depleted T cells, or PBMCs provided the cDNA or gDNA that served as material.

Repertoires were generated with immunoSEQ multiplex PCR, while TCRdb's copy carries only in-frame clones and drops some. The data contain approximately 480,000 clones, about 90% of them singletons. This CDR3 spans 14 amino acids. The V gene end was trimmed by 4 bases and the J gene end by 2 bases; junction bases not matched to a gene: 3. CDR1 and CDR2 from the germline V gene are MGHRA and YSYEKL. The chain carries TRBV4-1 and TRBJ1-2; 8 positions agree with TRBD1. This receptor was identified in a woman between 18 and 30 years old who had recovered from COVID-19. The sequenced sample consisted of PBMCs or T cells enriched from blood (not recorded which). CDR3 in DNA: TGCGCCAGCAGCCCCGGACAGGGAAACTATGGCTACACCTTC. Its translation is CASSPGQGNYGYTF.